Here is one TCR beta chain with its context. Antigen specificity is unknown. CDR3 size: 14 residues. Germline lookup yields CDR1 MNHNY and CDR2 SVGAGI (reference sequence). Deletions cut 2 bases from V and 2 bases from J, with 8 bases between. The data belong to a study of blood T cells in healthy people across ages. The second PCR ran roughly 7 to 12 cycles with a sample-barcoded 5' primer and J-beta primers. TCRdb redid the calling of the 5' RACE reads with MiXCR, one entry per CDR3 protein. The sample carries about 830,000 distinct CDR3 sequences, around 68% recorded once. Findings and caveats of the study: Correlation between TCR beta diversity and naive T cell percentage was strong.

J is TRBJ2-3 and V is TRBV6-6, with no clear D. The source of this sequence is a man aged 25 to 40 in good health. Sequencing was carried out using blood. The CDR3, as DNA: TGTGCCAGCAGTTACGGCCGATCCACAGATACGCAGTATTTT. This encodes CASSYGRSTDTQYF.